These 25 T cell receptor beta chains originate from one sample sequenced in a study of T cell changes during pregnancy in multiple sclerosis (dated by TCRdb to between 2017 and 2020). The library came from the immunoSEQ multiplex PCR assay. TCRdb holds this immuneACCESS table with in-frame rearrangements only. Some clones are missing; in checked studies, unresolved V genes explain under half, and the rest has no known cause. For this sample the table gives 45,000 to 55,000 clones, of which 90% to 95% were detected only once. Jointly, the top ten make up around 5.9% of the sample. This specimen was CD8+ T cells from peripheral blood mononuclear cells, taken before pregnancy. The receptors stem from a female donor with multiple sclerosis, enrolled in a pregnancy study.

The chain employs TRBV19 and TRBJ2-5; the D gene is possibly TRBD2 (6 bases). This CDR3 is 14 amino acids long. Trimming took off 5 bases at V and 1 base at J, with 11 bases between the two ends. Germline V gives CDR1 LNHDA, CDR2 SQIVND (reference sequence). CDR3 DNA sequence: TGTGCCAGTAGTTCTCCGGGAGTCCAAGAGACCCAGTACTTC. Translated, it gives CASSSPGVQETQYF.

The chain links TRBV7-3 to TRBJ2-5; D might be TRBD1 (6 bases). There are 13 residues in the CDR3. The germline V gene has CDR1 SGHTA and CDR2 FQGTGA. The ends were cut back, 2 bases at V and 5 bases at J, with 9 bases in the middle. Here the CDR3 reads CASSLERGETQYF. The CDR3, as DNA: TGTGCCAGCAGCTTAGAAAGGGGGGAGACCCAGTACTTC.

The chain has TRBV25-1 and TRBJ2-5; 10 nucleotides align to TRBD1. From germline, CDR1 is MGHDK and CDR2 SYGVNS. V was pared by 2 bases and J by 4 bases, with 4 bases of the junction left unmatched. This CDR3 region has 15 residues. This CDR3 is CASSEGTGEVETQYF. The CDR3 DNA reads TGTGCCAGCAGTGAAGGGACAGGGGAGGTAGAGACCCAGTACTTC.

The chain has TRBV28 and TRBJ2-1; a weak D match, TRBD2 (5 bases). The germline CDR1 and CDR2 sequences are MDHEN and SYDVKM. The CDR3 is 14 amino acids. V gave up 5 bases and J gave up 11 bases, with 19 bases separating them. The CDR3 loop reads CASSRLAGPDQQFF. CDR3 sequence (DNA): TGTGCCAGCAGTCGGCTAGCCGGACCCGATCAGCAGTTCTTC.

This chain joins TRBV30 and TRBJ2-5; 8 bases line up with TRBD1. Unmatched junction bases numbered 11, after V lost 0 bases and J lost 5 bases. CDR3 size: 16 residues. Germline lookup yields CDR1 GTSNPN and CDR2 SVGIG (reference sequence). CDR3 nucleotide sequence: TGTGCCTGGAGTGTAATCGGGCAGGGGGCGGGGGAGACCCAGTACTTC. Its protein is CAWSVIGQGAGETQYF.

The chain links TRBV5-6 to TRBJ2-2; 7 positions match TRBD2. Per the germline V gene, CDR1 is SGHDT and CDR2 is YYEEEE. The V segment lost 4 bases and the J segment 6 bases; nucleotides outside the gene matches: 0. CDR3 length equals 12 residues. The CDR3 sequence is CASSRGAGELFF. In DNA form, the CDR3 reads TGTGCCAGCAGCCGGGGGGCCGGGGAGCTGTTTTTT.

CDR3 sequence: CAWGPGGRDEQYF. CDR3 DNA sequence: TGTGCCTGGGGCCCAGGGGGGCGGGACGAGCAGTACTTC. The rearrangement joins TRBV30 to TRBJ2-7, with D possibly matching TRBD1 (7 bases). The ends were cut back, 5 bases at V and 5 bases at J, with 16 bases in the middle. The CDR3 is made up of 13 amino acids. Germline V gene lookup returns CDR1 GTSNPN and CDR2 SVGIG (reference sequence).

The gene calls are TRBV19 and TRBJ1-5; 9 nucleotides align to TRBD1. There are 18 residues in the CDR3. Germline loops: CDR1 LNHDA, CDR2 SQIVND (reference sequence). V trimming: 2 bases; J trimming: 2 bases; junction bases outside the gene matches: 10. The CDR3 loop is CASSISGGTGRGNQPQHF. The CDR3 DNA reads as TGTGCCAGTAGTATATCGGGGGGGACAGGGAGGGGCAATCAGCCCCAGCATTTT. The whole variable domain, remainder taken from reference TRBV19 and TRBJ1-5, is DGGITQSPKYLFRKEGQNVTLSCEQNLNHDAMYWYRQDPGQGLRLIYYSQIVNDFQKGDIAEGYSVSREKKESFPLTVTSAQKNPTAFYLCASSISGGTGRGNQPQHFGDGTRLSIL.

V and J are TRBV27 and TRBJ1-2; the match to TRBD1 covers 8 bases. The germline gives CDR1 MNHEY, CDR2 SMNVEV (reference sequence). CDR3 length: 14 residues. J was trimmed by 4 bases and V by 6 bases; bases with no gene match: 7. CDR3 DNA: TGTGCCAGCAGGCAACAGGGGGAAGGCTATGGCTACACCTTC. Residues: CASRQQGEGYGYTF.

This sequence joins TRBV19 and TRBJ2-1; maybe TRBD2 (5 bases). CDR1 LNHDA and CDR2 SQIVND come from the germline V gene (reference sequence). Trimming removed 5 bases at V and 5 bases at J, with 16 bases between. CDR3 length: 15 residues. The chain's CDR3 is CASSRYSGFDNEQFF. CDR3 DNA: TGTGCCAGTAGTCGATACAGCGGATTCGACAATGAGCAGTTCTTC.

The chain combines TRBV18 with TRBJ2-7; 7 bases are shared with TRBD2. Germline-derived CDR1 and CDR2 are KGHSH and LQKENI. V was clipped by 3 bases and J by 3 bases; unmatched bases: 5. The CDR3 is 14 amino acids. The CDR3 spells CASSPTSALYEQYF. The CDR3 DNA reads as TGTGCCAGCTCACCTACTAGCGCCCTCTACGAGCAGTACTTC.

The CDR3, as DNA: TGTGCCAGCAGTGAGACAGGGACAAAACAGCCCCAGCATTTT. Translating gives CASSETGTKQPQHF. The chain uses TRBV2 and TRBJ1-5, with 7 nucleotides matching TRBD1. The length of the CDR3 is 14 residues. Losses at the gene ends were 3 bases for V and 7 bases for J; bases not matched to a gene: 6. Per the germline V gene, CDR1 is SNHLY and CDR2 is FYNNEI.

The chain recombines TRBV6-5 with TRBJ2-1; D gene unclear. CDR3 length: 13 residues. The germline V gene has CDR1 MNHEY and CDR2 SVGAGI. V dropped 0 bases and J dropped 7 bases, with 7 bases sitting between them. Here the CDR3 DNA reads TGTGCCAGCAGTTACTCGGGCCCGAATGAGCAGTTCTTC. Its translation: CASSYSGPNEQFF.

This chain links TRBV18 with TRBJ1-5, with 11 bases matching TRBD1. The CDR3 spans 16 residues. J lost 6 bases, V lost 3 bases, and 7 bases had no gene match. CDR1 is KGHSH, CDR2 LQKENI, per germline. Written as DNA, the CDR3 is TGTGCCAGCTCACCCCAGGACAGGGGGCGATTTCAGCCCCAGCATTTT. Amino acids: CASSPQDRGRFQPQHF.

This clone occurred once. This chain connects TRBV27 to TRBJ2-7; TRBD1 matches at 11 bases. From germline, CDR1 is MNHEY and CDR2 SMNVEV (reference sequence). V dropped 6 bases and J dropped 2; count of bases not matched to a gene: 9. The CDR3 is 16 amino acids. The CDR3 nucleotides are TGTGCCAGCAGGCTTTGGGGGGGACAGGGGGCCTACGAGCAGTACTTC. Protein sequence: CASRLWGGQGAYEQYF.

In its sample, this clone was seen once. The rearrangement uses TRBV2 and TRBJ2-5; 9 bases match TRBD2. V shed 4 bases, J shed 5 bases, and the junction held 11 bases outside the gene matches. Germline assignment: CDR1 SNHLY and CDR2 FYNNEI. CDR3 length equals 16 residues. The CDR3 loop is CASSAVIAGVSETQYF. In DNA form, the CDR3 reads TGTGCCAGCAGTGCGGTTATAGCGGGAGTCTCGGAGACCCAGTACTTC.

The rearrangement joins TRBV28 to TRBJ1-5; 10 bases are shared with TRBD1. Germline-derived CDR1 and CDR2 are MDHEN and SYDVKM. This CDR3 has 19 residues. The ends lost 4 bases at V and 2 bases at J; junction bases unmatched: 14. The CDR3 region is CASSSRESWDRGGNQPQHF. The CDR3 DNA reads TGTGCCAGCAGTTCCCGAGAATCCTGGGACAGGGGCGGCAATCAGCCCCAGCATTTT.

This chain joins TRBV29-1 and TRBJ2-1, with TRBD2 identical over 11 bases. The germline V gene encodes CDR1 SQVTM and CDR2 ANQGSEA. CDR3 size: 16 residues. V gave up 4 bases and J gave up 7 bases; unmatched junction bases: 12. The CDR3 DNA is TGCAGCGTTGGGGGGGCTAGCGGGGGGACTGGGAATGAGCAGTTCTTC. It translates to CSVGGASGGTGNEQFF.

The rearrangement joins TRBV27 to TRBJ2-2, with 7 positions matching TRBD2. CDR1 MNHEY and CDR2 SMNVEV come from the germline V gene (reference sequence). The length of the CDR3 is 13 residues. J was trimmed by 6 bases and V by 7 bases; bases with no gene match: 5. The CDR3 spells CASTPREAGELFF. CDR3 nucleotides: TGTGCCAGCACCCCCCGGGAGGCCGGGGAGCTGTTTTTT.

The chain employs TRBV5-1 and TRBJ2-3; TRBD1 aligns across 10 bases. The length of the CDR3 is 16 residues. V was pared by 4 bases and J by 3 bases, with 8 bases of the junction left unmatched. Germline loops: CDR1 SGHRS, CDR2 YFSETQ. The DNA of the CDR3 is TGCGCCAGCAGCCTGACAGGGGGCTTAATAACAGATACGCAGTATTTT. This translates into CASSLTGGLITDTQYF.

CDR3 sequence: CASRGMASGIHEQYF. The CDR3 coding sequence is TGTGCCAGTAGGGGGATGGCTAGCGGGATCCACGAGCAGTACTTC. The chain combines TRBV19 with TRBJ2-7; TRBD2 agrees at 9 bases. From germline, CDR1 is LNHDA and CDR2 SQIVND (reference sequence). This CDR3 is built from 15 residues. V shed 6 bases and J 5 bases; nucleotides not matched to a gene: 11.

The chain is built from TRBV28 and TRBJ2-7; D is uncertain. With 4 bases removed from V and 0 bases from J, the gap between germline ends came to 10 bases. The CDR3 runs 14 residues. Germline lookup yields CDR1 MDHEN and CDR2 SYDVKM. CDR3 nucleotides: TGTGCCAGCAGTTGGTCATTGAGCTCCTACGAGCAGTACTTC. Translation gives CASSWSLSSYEQYF.

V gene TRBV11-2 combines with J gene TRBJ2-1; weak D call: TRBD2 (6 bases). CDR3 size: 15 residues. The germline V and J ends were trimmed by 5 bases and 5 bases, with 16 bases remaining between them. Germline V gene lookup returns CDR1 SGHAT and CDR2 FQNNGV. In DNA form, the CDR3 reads TGTGCCAGCAGCCCGGATGGGAGGATCGACAATGAGCAGTTCTTC. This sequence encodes CASSPDGRIDNEQFF.

The DNA for the CDR3 is TGTGCCAGTAGTTCCGTTGCCTACAATGAGCAGTTCTTC. It codes for CASSSVAYNEQFF. V is TRBV19 and J is TRBJ2-1; D is uncertain. CDR3 length: 13 amino acids. Germline V gives CDR1 LNHDA, CDR2 SQIVND (reference sequence). V was cut by 5 bases and J by 2 bases, with 7 bases left in between.

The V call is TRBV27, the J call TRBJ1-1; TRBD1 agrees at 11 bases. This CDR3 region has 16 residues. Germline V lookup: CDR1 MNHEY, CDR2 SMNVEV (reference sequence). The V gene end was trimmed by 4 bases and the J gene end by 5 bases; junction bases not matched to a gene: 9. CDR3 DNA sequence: TGTGCCAGCAGTTCTGGACAGGGGGCTAGGGGGACTGAAGCTTTCTTT. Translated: CASSSGQGARGTEAFF.